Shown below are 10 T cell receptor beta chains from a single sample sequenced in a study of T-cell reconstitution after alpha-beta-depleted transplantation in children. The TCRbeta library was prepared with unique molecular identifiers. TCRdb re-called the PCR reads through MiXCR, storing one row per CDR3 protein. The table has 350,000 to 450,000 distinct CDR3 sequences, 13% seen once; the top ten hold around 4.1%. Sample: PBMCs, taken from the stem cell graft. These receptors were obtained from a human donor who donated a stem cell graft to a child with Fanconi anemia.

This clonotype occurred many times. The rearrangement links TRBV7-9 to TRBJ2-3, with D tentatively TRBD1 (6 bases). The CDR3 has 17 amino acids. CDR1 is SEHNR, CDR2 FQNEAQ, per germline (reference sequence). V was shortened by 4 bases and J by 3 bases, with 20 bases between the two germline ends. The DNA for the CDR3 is TGTGCCAGCAGCTACCTTAGGGACATCACAGGGACAGATACGCAGTATTTT. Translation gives CASSYLRDITGTDTQYF.

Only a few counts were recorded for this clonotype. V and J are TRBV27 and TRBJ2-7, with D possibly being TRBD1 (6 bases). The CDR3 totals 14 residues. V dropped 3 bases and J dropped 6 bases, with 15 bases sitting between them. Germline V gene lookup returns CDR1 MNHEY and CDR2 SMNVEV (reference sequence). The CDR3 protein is CASSLTPQGSEQYF. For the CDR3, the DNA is TGTGCCAGCAGTTTGACCCCACAGGGCAGCGAGCAGTACTTC.

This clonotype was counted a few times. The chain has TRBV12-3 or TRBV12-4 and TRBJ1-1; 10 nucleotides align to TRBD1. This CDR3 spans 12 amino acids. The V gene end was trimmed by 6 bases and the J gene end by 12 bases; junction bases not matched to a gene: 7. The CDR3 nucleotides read TGTGCCAGCAGCAGACAGGGGGCGAATCCTTTCTTT. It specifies CASSRQGANPFF.

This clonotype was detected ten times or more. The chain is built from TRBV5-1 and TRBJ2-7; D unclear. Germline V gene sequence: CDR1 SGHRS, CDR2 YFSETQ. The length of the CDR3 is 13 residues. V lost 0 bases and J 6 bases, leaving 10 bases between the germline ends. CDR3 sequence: CASSLASGGEQYF. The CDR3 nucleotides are TGCGCCAGCAGCTTGGCTTCAGGTGGCGAGCAGTACTTC.

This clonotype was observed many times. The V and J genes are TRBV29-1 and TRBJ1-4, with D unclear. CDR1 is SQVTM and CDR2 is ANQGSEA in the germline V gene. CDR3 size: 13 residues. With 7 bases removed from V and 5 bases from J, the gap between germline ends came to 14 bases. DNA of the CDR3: TGCAGCGCCCAAACCCTTGCGAATGAAAAACTGTTTTTT. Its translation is CSAQTLANEKLFF.

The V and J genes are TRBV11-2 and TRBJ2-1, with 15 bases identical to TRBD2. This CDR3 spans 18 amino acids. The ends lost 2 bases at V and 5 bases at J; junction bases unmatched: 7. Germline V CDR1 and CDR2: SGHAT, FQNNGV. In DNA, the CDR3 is TGTGCCAGCAGCTTATTAGGACTAGCGGGGGGGCCGGACAATGAGCAGTTCTTC. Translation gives CASSLLGLAGGPDNEQFF.

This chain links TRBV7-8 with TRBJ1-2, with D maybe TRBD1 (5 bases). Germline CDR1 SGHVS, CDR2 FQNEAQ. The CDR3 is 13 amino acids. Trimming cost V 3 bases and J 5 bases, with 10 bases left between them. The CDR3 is CASSFAKGYGYTF. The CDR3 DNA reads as TGTGCCAGCAGCTTCGCCAAGGGGTATGGCTACACCTTC. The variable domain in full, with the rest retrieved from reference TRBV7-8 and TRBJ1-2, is GAGVSQSPRYKVAKRGQDVALRCDPISGHVSLFWYQQALGQGPEFLTYFQNEAQLDKSGLPSDRFFAERPEGSVSTLKIQRTQQEDSAVYLCASSFAKGYGYTFGSGTRLTVV.

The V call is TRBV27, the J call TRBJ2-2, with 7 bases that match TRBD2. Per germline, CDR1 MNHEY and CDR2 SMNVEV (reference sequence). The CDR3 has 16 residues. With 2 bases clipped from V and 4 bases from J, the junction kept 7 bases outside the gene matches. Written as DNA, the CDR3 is TGTGCCAGCAGTTTAAAATTAGCGGGTCTCACCGGGGAGCTGTTTTTT. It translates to CASSLKLAGLTGELFF.

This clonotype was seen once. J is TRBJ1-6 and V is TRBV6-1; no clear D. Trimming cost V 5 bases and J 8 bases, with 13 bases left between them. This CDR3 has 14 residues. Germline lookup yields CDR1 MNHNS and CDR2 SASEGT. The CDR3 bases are TGTGCCAGCAGTCAAACAACGAGGGATTCACCCCTCCACTTT. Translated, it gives CASSQTTRDSPLHF.

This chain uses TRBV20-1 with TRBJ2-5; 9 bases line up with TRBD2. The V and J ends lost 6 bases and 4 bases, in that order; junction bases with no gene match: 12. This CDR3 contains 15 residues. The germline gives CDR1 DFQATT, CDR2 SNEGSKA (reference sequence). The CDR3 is CSARGRGGFGETQYF. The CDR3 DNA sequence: TGCAGTGCCCGGGGGCGGGGGGGCTTCGGAGAGACCCAGTACTTC.